The source of this T cell receptor beta chain is a study of CD8+CD57+ T cells in acquired aplastic anemia. Study information: Sorting CD4+ and CD8+ cells gave DNA averaging approximately 3 ug.

This CDR3 region has 17 residues. With V trimmed by 7 bases and J by 0 bases, 5 bases remained unmatched. Germline V gene data show CDR1 as LGHNA and CDR2 as YSLEER. Study-wide results and limits: A significant difference in CD8+ Simpson's diversity between patients and controls was not found. Twenty-nine shared CD8+ CDR3s appeared highly expressed within patients' immunodominant clones.

Profiling of TCR beta VDJ combinations and CDR3 sequences used genomic DNA as template. TCRdb re-analysed the reads in MiXCR, keeping a single row per CDR3 protein. The sample has 350,000 to 450,000 distinct CDR3 sequences; about two thirds are singletons. As regards this clonotype: The target antigen is unknown. A much bigger clone sits one base away, suggesting this may be a read error.

This receptor was identified in a human donor in good health, serving as a control. The sample consisted of sorted CD4+, CD8+, or CD8+CD57+ T cells (not recorded which) from PBMCs. The chain recombines TRBV4-3 with TRBJ2-6; the match to TRBD1 covers 11 bases. The CDR3 loop reads CASTPGTGGSGANVLTF. CDR3 DNA sequence: TGCGCCAGCACTCCCGGGACAGGGGGCTCTGGGGCCAACGTCCTGACTTTC.